This T cell receptor (beta chain) appears in the sequencing data of a study of OX40 agonist ivuxolimab in advanced cancers. Whole-study context: The study enrolled dose-escalation patients with hepatocellular carcinoma, melanoma, renal cell or head and neck cancer. There were three patients with partial responses, one having hepatocellular carcinoma and two cutaneous melanoma. Findings and caveats of the study: Clones of CD4+ and CD8+ blood T cells grew by week 6 at doses of 0.1 to 3.0 mg/kg.

Prior autoimmune disease or systemic immunosuppression barred patients. A single count supports this clone. Antigen specificity is unknown. The trim removed 3 bases at V and 6 bases at J, leaving 8 bases unmatched. From germline, CDR1 is SQVTM and CDR2 ANQGSEA. This CDR3 has 13 amino acids. The table came from immunoSEQ multiplex PCR; TCRdb's copy has only in-frame clones and leaves some out. There are more than 45,000 clones in the sample; approximately 94% occur only once, and roughly an eighth lies in the top ten. The receptor's source is an adult with an advanced solid tumor such as melanoma, head and neck, liver or kidney cancer. The chain combines TRBV29-1 with TRBJ2-7; 7 bases are a match to TRBD1. The specimen comprised CD4+ or CD8+ T cells sorted from blood, sampled in a trial of the OX40 agonist ivuxolimab. CDR3 DNA: TGCAGCGTTGAGGGTCAGGGGGTGGGCGAGCAGTACTTC. It is translated as CSVEGQGVGEQYF.